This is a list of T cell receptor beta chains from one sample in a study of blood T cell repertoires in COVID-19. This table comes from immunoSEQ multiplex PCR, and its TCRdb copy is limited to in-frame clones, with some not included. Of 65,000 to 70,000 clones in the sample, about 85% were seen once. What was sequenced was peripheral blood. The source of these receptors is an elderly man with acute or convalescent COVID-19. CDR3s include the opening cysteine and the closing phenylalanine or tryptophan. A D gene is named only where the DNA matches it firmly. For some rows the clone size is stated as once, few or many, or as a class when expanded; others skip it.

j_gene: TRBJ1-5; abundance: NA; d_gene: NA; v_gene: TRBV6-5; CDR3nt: TGTGCCGCGGGTAGCGGGGGGGGAGGGAGTCAGCCCCAGCATTTT; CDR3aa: CAAGSGGGGSQPQHF
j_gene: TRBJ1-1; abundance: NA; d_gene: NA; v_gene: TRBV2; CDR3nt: TGTGCCAGCAGTCCCTCGGGGATGGGCACTGAAGCTTTCTTT; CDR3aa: CASSPSGMGTEAFF
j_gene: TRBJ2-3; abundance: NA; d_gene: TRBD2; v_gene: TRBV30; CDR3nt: TGTGCCTGGAGTGTGGGCGGGAGCCGGGAAGATACGCAGTATTTT; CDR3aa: CAWSVGGSREDTQYF
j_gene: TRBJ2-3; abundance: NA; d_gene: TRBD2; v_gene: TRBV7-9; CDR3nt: TGTGCCAGCAGCTCACCGGGACTAGCAGATACGCAGTATTTT; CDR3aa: CASSSPGLADTQYF
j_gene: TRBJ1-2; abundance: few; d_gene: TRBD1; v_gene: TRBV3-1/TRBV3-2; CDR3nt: TGTGCCAGCAGCCTAACAGGGGGCGATGGCTACACCTTC; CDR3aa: CASSLTGGDGYTF
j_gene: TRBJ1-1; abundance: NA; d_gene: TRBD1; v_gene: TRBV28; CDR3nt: TGTGCCAGCAGTGGCCCCGGGACAGCGAACACTGAAGCTTTCTTT; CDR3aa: CASSGPGTANTEAFF
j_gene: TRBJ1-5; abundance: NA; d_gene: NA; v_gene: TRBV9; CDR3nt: TGTGCCAGCAGCGTAGGGCACGGGGGGCCCCAGCATTTT; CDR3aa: CASSVGHGGPQHF
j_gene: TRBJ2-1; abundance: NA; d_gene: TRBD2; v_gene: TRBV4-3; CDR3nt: TGCGCCAGCAGCCCGGGGACTAGCGGGAGGGATGAGCAGTTCTTC; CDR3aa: CASSPGTSGRDEQFF
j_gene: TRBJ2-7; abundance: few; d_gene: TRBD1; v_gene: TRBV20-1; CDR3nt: TGCAGTGCTAGTCGGACAGGGGGGACCTACGAGCAGTACTTC; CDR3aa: CSASRTGGTYEQYF
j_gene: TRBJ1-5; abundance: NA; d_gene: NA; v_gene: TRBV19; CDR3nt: TGTGCCAGTAGTGTCGACAGAAGCAATCAGCCCCAGCATTTT; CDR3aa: CASSVDRSNQPQHF
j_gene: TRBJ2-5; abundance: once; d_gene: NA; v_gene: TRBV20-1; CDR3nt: TGCAGTGCTAGCGGAGAGACCCAGTACTTC; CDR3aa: CSASGETQYF
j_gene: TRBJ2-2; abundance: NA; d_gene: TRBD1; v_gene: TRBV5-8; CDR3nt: TGTGCCAGCAGCTTGGAGGGGGCGGCCGGGGAGCTGTTTTTT; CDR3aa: CASSLEGAAGELFF
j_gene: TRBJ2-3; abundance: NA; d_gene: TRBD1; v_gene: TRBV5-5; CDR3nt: TGTGCCAGCAGCTTGGTGGCAGGGGGCACCGATACGCAGTATTTT; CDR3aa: CASSLVAGGTDTQYF
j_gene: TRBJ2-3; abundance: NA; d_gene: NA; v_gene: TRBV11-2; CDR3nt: TGTGCCAGCAGCTTAGAGCGGGGCAGGACAGATACGCAGTATTTT; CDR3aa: CASSLERGRTDTQYF
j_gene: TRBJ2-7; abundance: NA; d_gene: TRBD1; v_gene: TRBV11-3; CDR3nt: TGTGCCAGCAGCGAAGAGGACAGGGGGTGGTACGAGCAGTACTTC; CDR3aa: CASSEEDRGWYEQYF
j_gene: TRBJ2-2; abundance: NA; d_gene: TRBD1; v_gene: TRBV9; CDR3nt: TGTGCCAGCAGCCCTTGGGACAGGGCGAACACCGGGGAGCTGTTTTTT; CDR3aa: CASSPWDRANTGELFF
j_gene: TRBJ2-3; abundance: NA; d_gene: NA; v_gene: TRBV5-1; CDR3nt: TGCGCCAGCGGGATACAGGGAGCCGATACGCAGTATTTT; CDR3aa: CASGIQGADTQYF
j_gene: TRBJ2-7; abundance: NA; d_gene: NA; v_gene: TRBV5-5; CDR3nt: TGTGCCAGCTCTCACATCTCCTACGAGCAGTACTTC; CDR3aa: CASSHISYEQYF
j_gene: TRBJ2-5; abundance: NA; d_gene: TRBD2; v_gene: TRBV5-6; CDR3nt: TGTGCCAGCAGCCCCGGACTAGCGGAAGAGACCCAGTACTTC; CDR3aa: CASSPGLAEETQYF
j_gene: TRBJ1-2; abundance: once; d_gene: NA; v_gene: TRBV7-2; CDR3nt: TGTGCCAGCAGCCAGGCCGGGAGAGGGTATGGCTACACCTTC; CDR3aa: CASSQAGRGYGYTF
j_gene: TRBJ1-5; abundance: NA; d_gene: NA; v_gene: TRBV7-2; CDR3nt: TGTGCCAGCAGCTTAGTGTCGGTTGTGGGCAATCAGCCCCAGCATTTT; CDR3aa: CASSLVSVVGNQPQHF
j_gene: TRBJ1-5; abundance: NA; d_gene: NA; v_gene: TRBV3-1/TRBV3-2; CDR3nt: TGTGCCAGCAGCCGCAACAGTAATAGCAATCAGCCCCAGCATTTT; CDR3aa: CASSRNSNSNQPQHF
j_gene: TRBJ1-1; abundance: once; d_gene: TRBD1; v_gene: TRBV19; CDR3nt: TGTGCCAGTAGTAGACGAGGGGGCGATGGCACTGAAGCTTTCTTT; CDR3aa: CASSRRGGDGTEAFF
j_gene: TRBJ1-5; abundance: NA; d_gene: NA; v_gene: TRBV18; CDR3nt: TGTGCCAGCTCTGTAGACAGAAATCAGCCCCAGCATTTT; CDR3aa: CASSVDRNQPQHF
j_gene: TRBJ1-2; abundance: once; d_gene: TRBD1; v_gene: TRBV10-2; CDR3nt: TGCGCCAGCAGTGATACTCGGAGGGGGCGTAACTATGGCTACACCTTC; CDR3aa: CASSDTRRGRNYGYTF
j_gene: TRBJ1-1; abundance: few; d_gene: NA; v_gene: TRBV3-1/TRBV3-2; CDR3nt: TGTGCCAGCAGCGCCTCGGACAGGAACACTGAAGCTTTCTTT; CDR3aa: CASSASDRNTEAFF
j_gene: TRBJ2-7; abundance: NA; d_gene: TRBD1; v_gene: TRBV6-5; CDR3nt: TGTGCCAGCAGATCAGACAGGGGGGGCTCCTACGAGCAGTACTTC; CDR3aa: CASRSDRGGSYEQYF
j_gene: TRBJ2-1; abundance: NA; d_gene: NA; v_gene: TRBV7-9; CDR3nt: TGTGCCAGCAGCTTAGCGGGGGCGTACAATGAGCAGTTCTTC; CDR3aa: CASSLAGAYNEQFF